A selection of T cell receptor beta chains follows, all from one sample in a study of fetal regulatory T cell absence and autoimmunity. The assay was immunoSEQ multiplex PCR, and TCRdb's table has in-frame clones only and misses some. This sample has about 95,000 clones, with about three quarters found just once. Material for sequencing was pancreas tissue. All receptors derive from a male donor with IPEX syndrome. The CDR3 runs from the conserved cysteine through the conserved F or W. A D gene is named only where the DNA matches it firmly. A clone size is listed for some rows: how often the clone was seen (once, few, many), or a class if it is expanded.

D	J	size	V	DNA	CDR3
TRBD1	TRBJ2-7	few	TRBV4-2	TGTGCCAGCAGCCAAGATGACAGGGTATCCCCGGAGTACGAGCAGTACTTC	CASSQDDRVSPEYEQYF
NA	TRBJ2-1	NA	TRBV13	TGTGCCAGCAGCTTCTGGCGGGGCAATGAGCAGTTCTTC	CASSFWRGNEQFF
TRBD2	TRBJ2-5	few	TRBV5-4	TGTGCCAGCAGCTTGGTAACCCTAGCGGGAGAAGGTGAGACCCAGTACTTC	CASSLVTLAGEGETQYF
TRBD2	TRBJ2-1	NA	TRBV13	TGTGCCAGCAGCTTAGGGATTACTAGCGGGTTTACCAATGAGCAGTTCTTC	CASSLGITSGFTNEQFF
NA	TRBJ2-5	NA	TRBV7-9	TGTGCCAGCAGCCCCGCCCCTAGCGTCCGCCAAGAGACCCAGTACTTC	CASSPAPSVRQETQYF
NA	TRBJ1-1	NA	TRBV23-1	TGCGCCAGCAGTCAGGGGGCGCGGAACACTGAAGCTTTCTTT	CASSQGARNTEAFF
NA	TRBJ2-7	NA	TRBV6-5	TGTGCCAGCAGTTCCCCGGGAACTTACGAGCAGTACTTC	CASSSPGTYEQYF
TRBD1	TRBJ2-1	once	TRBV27	TGTGCCAGCAGTACGACAGGGGGAGGTAATGAGCAGTTCTTC	CASSTTGGGNEQFF
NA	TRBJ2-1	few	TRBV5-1	TGCGCCAGCAGCTTCGGGGGAGTACGTACGAATGAGCAGTTCTTC	CASSFGGVRTNEQFF
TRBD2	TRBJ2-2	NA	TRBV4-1	TGCGCCAGCAGCCAAGATGGATGGCGGGAGAGGTACACCGGGGAGCTGTTTTTT	CASSQDGWRERYTGELFF
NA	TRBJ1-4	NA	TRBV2	TGTGCCAGCAGGAATGAAAAACTGTTTTTT	CASRNEKLFF
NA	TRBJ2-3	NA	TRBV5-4	TGTGCCAGCAGCCCCCCACTAGAGGCGGATACGCAGTATTTT	CASSPPLEADTQYF
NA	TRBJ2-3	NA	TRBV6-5	TGTGCCAGCAGTCCCGGGACGCACCCAGATACGCAGTATTTT	CASSPGTHPDTQYF
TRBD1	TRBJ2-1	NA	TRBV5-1	TGCGCCAGCAGCTCGGGCGACAGGGGACCCAATGAGCAGTTCTTC	CASSSGDRGPNEQFF
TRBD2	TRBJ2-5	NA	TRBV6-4	TGTGCCAGCAGTGACTCGAGGCGGGGGAGGGAAGAGACCCAGTACTTC	CASSDSRRGREETQYF
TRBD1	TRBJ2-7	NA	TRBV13	TGTGCCAGCAGGGAGGCCGGGACAGGGGGCCGGGAGCAGTACTTC	CASREAGTGGREQYF
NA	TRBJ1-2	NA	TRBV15	TGTGCCACCAGCAGAGATCGGGGGGTATACGGCTACACCTTC	CATSRDRGVYGYTF
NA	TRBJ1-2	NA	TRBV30	TGTGCCTGGAGTAGGGAGACCGGGACACCATATTACTATGGCTACACCTTC	CAWSRETGTPYYYGYTF
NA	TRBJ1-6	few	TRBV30	TGTGCCTGGGACAGAGTGAATTCACCCCTCCACTTT	CAWDRVNSPLHF
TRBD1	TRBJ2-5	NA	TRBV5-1	TGCGCCAGCAGCCCCAGGGGGCTAGAGACCCAGTACTTC	CASSPRGLETQYF
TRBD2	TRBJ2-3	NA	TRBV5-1	TGCGCCAGCAGCTTCTCTAGCGGGGGGGCAGATACGCAGTATTTT	CASSFSSGGADTQYF
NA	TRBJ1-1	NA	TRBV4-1	TGCGCCAGCAGCCAATCGAGGAACACTGAAGCTTTCTTT	CASSQSRNTEAFF
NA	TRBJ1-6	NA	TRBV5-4	TGTGCCAGCAGCTTGAATCGGGGTAATTCACCCCTCCACTTT	CASSLNRGNSPLHF
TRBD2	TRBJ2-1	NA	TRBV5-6	TGTGCCAGCAGCTCGGAGCGGGAGGGCCGCCATGAGCAGTTCTTC	CASSSEREGRHEQFF
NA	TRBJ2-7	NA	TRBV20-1	TGCAGTGCTAGAAGAAGTTACGAGCAGTACTTC	CSARRSYEQYF
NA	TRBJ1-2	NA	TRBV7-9	TGTGCCAGCAGCTTAGGGAACAGAATAGGCGGCTACACCTTC	CASSLGNRIGGYTF
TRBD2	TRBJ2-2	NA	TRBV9	TGTGCCAGCAGCGTGTGGGGTAGCGGGGGCACCGGGGAGCTGTTTTTT	CASSVWGSGGTGELFF
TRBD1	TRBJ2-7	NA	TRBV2	TGTGCCAGCAGACCGGGACAGCTTTACGAGCAGTACTTC	CASRPGQLYEQYF
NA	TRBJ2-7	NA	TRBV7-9	TGTGCCAGCAGCCGGGACCCGCGCGAGCAGTACTTC	CASSRDPREQYF
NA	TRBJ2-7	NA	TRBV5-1	TGCGCCAGCAGCCATTCAGGGTTGTACGAGCAGTACTTC	CASSHSGLYEQYF
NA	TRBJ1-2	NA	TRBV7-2	TGTGCCAGCAGCTTAGCCAGGGCGCTCTATGGCTACACCTTC	CASSLARALYGYTF
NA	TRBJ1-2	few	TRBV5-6	TGTGCCAGCAGCTTGTCTGGGATCCTTTATGGCTACACCTTC	CASSLSGILYGYTF
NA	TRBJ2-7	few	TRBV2	TGTGCCAGCAGTGAAGCGCTAGCGAGGGCCGAGCAGTACTTC	CASSEALARAEQYF
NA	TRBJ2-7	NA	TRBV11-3	TGTGCCAGCAGCTTGCGGGGTCTTCCCTACGAGCAGTACTTC	CASSLRGLPYEQYF
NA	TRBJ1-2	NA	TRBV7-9	TGTGCCAGCAGCTTAGAGGCACCTGTCTATGGCTACACCTTC	CASSLEAPVYGYTF
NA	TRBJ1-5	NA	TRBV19	TGTGCCAGTAGTATTGGGGTGGGAAGAGGGGGGATCAATCAGCCCCAGCATTTT	CASSIGVGRGGINQPQHF
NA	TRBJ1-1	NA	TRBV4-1	TGCGCCAGCAGCCTAGCCAGGGACACTGAAGCTTTCTTT	CASSLARDTEAFF
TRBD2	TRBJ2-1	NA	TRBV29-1	TGCAGCGTGACTAGCGGGTCCTACAATGAGCAGTTCTTC	CSVTSGSYNEQFF
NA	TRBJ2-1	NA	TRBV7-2	TGTGCCAGCAGCCCCGCCTCCTACAATGAGCAGTTCTTC	CASSPASYNEQFF
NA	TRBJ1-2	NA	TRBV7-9	TGTGCCAGCAGCCCGCCGGGAAGGTATGGCTACACCTTC	CASSPPGRYGYTF
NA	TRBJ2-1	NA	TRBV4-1	TGCGCCAGCAGCCCAGCAGGGCGGGAGCAGTTCTTC	CASSPAGREQFF
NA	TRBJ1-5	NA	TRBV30	TGTGCCTGGAGTGTACGGGGGGCCCAGCCCCAGCATTTT	CAWSVRGAQPQHF
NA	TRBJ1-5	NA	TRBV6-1	TGTGCCAGCAGTGTAGGGTGGGGTAGCAATCAGCCCCAGCATTTT	CASSVGWGSNQPQHF
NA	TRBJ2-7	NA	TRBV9	TGTGCCAGCAGCGTAGGCGACGGGATTCAAGGCGGCTACGAGCAGTACTTC	CASSVGDGIQGGYEQYF
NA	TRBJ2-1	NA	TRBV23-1	TGCGCCAGCAGTGGAAAACAGGTATACATCGTATACAATGAGCAGTTCTTC	CASSGKQVYIVYNEQFF
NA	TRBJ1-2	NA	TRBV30	TGTGCCTGGAGCCTATACTATGGCTACACCTTC	CAWSLYYGYTF
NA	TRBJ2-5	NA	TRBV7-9	TGTGCCAGCAGCTTAACTGGAGACTACCAAGAGACCCAGTACTTC	CASSLTGDYQETQYF
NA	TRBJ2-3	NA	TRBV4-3	TGCGCCAGCAGCCCGGTCACTCTAGATACGCAGTATTTT	CASSPVTLDTQYF
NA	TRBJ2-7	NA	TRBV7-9	TGTGCCAGCAGCTCTGCCAGCGAGCAGTACTTC	CASSSASEQYF
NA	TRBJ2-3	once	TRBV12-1	TGTGCCAGCAGCTTTGCTCCTAGCGGTAGCACAGATACGCAGTATTTT	CASSFAPSGSTDTQYF
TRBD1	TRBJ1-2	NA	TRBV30	TGTGCCTGGAGTGAGGGGGCGTACTATGGCTACACCTTC	CAWSEGAYYGYTF
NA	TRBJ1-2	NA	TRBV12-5	TGTGCTAGTGGTTTCGGGCTCCTCTACACCTTC	CASGFGLLYTF
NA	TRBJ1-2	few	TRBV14	TGTGCCAGCAGCCGCGGACAGTATGGCTACACCTTC	CASSRGQYGYTF
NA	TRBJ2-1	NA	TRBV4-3	TGCGCCAGCAGCCAAGATAAGCTTAAGCAGTTCTTC	CASSQDKLKQFF
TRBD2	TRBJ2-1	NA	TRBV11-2	TGTGCCAGCAGCTTAGGACTAGCAAGCTACAATGAGCAGTTCTTC	CASSLGLASYNEQFF
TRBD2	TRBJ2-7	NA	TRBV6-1	TGTGCCAGCAGTGACAGACTAGCGGGTTGCGAGCAGTACTTC	CASSDRLAGCEQYF
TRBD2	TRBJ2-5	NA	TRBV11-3	TGTGCCAGCAGTTTCGAGTCTAGCGGCCTCCAAGAGACCCAGTACTTC	CASSFESSGLQETQYF